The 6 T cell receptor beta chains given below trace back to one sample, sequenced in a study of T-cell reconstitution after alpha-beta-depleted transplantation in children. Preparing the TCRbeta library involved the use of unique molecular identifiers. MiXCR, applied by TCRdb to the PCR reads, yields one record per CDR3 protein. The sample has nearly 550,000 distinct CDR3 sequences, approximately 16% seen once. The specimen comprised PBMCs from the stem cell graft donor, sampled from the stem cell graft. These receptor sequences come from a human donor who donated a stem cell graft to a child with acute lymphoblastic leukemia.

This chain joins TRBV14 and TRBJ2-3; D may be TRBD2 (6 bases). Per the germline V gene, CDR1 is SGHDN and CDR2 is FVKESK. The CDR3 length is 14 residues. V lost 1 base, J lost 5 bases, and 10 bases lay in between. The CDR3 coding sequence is TGTGCCAGCAGCCAAGGAGGCGGGGTAGATACGCAGTATTTT. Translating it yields CASSQGGGVDTQYF. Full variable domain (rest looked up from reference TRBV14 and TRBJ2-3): EAGVTQFPSHSVIEKGQTVTLRCDPISGHDNLYWYRRVMGKEIKFLLHFVKESKQDESGMPNNRFLAERTGGTYSTLKVQPAELEDSGVYFCASSQGGGVDTQYFGPGTRLTVL.

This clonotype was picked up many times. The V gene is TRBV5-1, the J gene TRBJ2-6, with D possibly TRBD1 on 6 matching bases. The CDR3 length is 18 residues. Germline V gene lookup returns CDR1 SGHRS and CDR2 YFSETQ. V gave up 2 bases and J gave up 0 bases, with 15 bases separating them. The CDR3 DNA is TGCGCCAGCAGCTTACTATCTAGGGGGAGCTCTGGGGCCAACGTCCTGACTTTC. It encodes CASSLLSRGSSGANVLTF.

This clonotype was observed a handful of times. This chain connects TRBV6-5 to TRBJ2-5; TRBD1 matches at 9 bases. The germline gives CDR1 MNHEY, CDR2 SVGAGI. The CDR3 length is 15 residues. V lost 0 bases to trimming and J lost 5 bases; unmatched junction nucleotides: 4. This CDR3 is CASSYSDRGWETQYF. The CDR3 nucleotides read TGTGCCAGCAGTTACTCGGACAGGGGATGGGAGACCCAGTACTTC.

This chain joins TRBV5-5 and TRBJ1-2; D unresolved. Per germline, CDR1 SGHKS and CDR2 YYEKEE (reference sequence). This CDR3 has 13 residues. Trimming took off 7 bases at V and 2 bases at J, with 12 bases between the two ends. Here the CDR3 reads CASQLRNNYGYTF. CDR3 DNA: TGTGCCAGCCAGCTGAGGAACAACTATGGCTACACCTTC.

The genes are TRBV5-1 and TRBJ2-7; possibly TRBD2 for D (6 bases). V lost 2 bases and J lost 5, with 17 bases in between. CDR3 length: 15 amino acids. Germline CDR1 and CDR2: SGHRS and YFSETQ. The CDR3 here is CASSFHPRLGDEQYF. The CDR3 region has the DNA TGCGCCAGCAGCTTCCACCCGCGACTAGGGGACGAGCAGTACTTC.

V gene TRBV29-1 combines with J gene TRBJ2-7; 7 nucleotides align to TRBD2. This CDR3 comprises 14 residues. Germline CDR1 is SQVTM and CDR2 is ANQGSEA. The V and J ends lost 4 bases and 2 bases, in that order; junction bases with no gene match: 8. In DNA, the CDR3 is TGCAGCGTTGTACTCTGGCGGGGGACCTACGAGCAGTACTTC. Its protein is CSVVLWRGTYEQYF.